This T cell receptor beta chain was captured in a study of Ad26.COV2.S vaccination and SARS-CoV-2 variants. The wider study: Donor had been placed in the Ad26.COV2.S arm of the COV1001 trial. In the study, Ad26.COV2.S was injected intramuscularly once, or twice 56 days apart.

The CDR3 covers 17 residues. Germline V CDR1 and CDR2: KGHDR, SFDVKD. Trimming removed 3 bases at V and 4 bases at J, with 17 bases between. Data came from immunoSEQ multiplex PCR; TCRdb stores just in-frame clones and leaves some out. Of about 680,000 clones listed, more than 70% are singletons. Treatment noted: 15 to 20 received Ad26.COV2.S at low or high dose, single or two shots; about five received placebo; per-sample allocation not given. Sampling was performed 63 days after the first vaccine or placebo injection. General study results and limits: Substantial breadth was reportedly displayed by spike-specific CD8+ and CD4+ T cell responses after vaccination. It is possible that the TCR breadth and depth analyses underestimated the total T cell responses.

With regard to this clone: No antigen is known for it.

The material was peripheral blood, obtained in a trial of Ad26.COV2.S vaccine versus placebo. The chain has TRBV24-1 and TRBJ2-2; D remains unclear. The receptor was isolated from a person between 18 and 60 years old who received the Ad26.COV2.S COVID-19 vaccine or a placebo. CDR3 region: CATSDRWSEHTTGELFF. The CDR3, as DNA: TGTGCCACCAGTGATAGGTGGTCGGAACACACCACCGGGGAGCTGTTTTTT.